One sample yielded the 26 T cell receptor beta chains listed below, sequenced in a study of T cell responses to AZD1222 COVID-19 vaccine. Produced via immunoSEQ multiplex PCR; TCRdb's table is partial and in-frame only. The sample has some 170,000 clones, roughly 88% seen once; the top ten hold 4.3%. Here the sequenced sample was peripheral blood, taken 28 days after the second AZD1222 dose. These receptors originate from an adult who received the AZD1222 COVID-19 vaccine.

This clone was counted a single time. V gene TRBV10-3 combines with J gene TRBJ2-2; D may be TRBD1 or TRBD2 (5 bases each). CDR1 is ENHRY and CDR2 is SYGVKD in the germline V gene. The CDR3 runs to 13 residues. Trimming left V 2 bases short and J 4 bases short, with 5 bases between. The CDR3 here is CAISEGGTGELFF. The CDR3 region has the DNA TGTGCCATCAGTGAGGGGGGCACCGGGGAGCTGTTTTTT.

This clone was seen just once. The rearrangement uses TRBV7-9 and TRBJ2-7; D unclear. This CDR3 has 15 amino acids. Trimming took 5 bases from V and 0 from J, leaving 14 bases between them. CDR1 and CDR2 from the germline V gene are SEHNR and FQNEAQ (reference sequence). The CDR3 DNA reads TGTGCCAGCAGCCCGAGACTTGGAAGCTCCTACGAGCAGTACTTC. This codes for CASSPRLGSSYEQYF.

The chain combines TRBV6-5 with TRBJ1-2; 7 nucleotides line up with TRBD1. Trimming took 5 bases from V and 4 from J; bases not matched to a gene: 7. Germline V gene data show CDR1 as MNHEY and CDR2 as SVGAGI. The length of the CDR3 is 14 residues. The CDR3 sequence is CASSPLSGGYGYTF. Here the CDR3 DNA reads TGTGCCAGCAGTCCTCTTTCAGGGGGCTATGGCTACACCTTC.

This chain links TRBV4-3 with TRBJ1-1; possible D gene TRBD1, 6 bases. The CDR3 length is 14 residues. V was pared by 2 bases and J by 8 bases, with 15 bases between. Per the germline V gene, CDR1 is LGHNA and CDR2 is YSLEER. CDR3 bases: TGCGCCAGCAGCCAATACGCAGGGGAACGGGAAGCTTTCTTT. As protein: CASSQYAGEREAFF.

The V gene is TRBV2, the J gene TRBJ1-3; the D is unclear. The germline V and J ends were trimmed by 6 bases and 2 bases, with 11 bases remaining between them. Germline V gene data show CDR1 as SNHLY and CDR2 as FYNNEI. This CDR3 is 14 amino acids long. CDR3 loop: CASSARLPGNTIYF. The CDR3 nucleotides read TGTGCCAGCAGCGCCCGGTTACCTGGAAACACCATATATTTT.

CDR3 loop: CASSSRTGGSGELFF. CDR3 DNA: TGTGCCAGCAGCTCACGTACAGGGGGGTCCGGGGAGCTGTTTTTT. The rearrangement links TRBV9 to TRBJ2-2, with TRBD1 identical over 8 bases. The V segment lost 4 bases and the J segment 6 bases; nucleotides outside the gene matches: 8. In germline, CDR1 is SGDLS, CDR2 YYNGEE. The CDR3 is made up of 15 amino acids.

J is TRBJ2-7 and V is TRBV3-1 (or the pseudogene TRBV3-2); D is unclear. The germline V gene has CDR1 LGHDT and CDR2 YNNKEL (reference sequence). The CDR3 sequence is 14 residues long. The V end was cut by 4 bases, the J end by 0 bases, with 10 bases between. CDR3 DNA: TGTGCCAGCAGCCCCGTCGGGTTCTCCTACGAGCAGTACTTC. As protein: CASSPVGFSYEQYF.

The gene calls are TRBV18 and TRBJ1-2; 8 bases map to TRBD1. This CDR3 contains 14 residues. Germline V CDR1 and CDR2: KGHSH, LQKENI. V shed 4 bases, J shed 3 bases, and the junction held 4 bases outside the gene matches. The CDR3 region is CASSLRTGYYGYTF. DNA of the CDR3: TGTGCCAGCTCACTACGGACAGGGTACTATGGCTACACCTTC.

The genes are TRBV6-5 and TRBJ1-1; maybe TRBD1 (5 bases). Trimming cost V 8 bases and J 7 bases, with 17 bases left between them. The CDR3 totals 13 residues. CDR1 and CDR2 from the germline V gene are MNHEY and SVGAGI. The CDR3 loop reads CASLSGTTVEAFF. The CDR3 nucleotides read TGTGCCAGCCTATCCGGGACGACGGTTGAAGCTTTCTTT.

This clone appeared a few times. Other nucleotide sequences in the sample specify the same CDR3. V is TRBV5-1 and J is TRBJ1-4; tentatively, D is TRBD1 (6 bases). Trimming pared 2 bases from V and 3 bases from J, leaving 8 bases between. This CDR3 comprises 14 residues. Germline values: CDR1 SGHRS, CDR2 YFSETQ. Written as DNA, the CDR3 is TGCGCCAGCAGCTTAGGACAGTCTAATGAAAAACTGTTTTTT. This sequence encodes CASSLGQSNEKLFF.

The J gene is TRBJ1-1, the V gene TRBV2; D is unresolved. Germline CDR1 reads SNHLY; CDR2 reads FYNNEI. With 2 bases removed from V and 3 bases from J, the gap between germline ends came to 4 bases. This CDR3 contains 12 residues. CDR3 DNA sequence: TGTGCCAGCAGTGAAAGATACACTGAAGCTTTCTTT. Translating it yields CASSERYTEAFF.

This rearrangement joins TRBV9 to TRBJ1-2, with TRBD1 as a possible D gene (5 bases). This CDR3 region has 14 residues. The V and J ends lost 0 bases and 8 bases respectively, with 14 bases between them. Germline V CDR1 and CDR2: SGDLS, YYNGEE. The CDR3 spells CASSVVSGGLGYTF. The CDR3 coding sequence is TGTGCCAGCAGCGTAGTATCCGGGGGTTTGGGCTACACCTTC. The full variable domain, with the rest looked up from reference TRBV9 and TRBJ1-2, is DSGVTQTPKHLITATGQRVTLRCSPRSGDLSVYWYQQSLDQGLQFLIQYYNGEERAKGNILERFSAQQFPDLHSELNLSSLELGDSALYFCASSVVSGGLGYTFGSGTRLTVV.

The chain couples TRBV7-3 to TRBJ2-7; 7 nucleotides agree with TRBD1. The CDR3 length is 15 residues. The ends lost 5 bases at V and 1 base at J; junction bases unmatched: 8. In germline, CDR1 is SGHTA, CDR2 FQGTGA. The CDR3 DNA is TGTGCCAGCAGCCTCGACAGGGCACGGTCCTACGAGCAGTACTTC. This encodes CASSLDRARSYEQYF.

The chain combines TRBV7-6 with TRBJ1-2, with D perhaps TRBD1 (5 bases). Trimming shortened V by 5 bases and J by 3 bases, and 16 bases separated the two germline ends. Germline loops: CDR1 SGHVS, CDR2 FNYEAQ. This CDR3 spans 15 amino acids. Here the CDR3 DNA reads TGTGCCAGCAGCCCGATGGGGGGGATGGACTATGGCTACACCTTC. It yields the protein CASSPMGGMDYGYTF. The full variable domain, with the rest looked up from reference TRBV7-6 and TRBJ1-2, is GAGVSQSPRYKVTKRGQDVALRCDPISGHVSLYWYRQALGQGPEFLTYFNYEAQQDKSGLPNDRFSAERPEGSISTLTIQRTEQRDSAMYRCASSPMGGMDYGYTFGSGTRLTVV.

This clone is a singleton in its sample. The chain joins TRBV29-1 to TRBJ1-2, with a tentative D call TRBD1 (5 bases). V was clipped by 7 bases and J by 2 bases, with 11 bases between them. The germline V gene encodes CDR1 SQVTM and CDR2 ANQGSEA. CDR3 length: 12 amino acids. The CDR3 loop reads CSAIGGNYGYTF. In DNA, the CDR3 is TGCAGCGCCATCGGGGGGAACTATGGCTACACCTTC. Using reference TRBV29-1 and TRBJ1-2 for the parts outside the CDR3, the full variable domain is SAVISQKPSRDICQRGTSLTIQCQVDSQVTMMFWYRQQPGQSLTLIATANQGSEATYESGFVIDKFPISRPNLTFSTLTVSNMSPEDSSIYLCSAIGGNYGYTFGSGTRLTVV.

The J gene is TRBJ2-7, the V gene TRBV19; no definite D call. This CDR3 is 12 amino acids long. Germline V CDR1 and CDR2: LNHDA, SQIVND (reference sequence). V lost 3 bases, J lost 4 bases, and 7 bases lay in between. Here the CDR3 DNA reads TGTGCCAGTAGTATTTTGGGATACGAGCAGTACTTC. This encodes CASSILGYEQYF.

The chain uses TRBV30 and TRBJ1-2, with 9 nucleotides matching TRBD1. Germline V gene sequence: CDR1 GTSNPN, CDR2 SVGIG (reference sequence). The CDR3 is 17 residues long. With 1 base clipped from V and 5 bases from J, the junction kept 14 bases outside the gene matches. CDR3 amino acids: CAWSDRIPGQGRYGYTF. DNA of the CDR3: TGTGCCTGGAGTGACCGGATACCGGGACAGGGTCGGTATGGCTACACCTTC.

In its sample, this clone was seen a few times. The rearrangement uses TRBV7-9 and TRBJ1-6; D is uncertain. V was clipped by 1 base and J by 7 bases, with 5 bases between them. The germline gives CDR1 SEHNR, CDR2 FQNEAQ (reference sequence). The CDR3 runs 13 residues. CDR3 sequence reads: CASSLERNSPLHF. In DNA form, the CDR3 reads TGTGCCAGCAGCTTAGAACGGAATTCACCCCTCCACTTT.

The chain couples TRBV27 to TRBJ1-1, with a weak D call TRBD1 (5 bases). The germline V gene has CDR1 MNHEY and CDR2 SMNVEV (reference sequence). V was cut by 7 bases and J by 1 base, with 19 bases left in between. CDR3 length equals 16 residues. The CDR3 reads CASIRGPRGTNTEAFF. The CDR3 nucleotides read TGTGCCAGCATTCGTGGGCCCCGGGGGACGAACACTGAAGCTTTCTTT.

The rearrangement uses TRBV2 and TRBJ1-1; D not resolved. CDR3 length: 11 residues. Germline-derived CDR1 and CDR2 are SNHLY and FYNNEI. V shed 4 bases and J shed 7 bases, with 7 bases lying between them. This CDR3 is CASSAGIEAFF. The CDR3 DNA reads TGTGCCAGCAGTGCCGGGATTGAAGCTTTCTTT.

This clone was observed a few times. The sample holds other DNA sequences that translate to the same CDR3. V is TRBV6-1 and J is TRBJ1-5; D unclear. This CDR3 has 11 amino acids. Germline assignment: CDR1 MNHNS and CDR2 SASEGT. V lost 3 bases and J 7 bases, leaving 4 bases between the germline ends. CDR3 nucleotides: TGTGCCAGCAGTGAGGTACAGCCCCAGCATTTT. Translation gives CASSEVQPQHF.

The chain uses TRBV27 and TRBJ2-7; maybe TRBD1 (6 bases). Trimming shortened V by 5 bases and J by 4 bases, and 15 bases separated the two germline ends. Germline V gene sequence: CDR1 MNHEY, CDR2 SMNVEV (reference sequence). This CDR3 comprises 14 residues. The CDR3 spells CASSGLDRTYEQYF. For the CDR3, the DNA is TGTGCCAGCAGTGGCCTGGACAGAACTTACGAGCAGTACTTC.

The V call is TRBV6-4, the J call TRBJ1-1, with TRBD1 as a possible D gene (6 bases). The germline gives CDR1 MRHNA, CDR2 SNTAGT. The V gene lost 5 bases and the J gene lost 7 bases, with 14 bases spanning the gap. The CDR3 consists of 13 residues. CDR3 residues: CASSTSGAGEAFF. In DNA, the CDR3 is TGTGCCAGCAGTACCTCGGGGGCGGGTGAAGCTTTCTTT.

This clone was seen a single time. The CDR3, as DNA: TGTGCCAGCAGCTCGGCCCCAGGGGGCGAAACACCCCTCCACTTT. It encodes CASSSAPGGETPLHF. This chain links TRBV5-4 with TRBJ1-6; 8 bases are a match to TRBD1. Losses at the gene ends were 3 bases for V and 11 bases for J; bases not matched to a gene: 10. Germline CDR1 SGHNT, CDR2 YYREEE (reference sequence). The length of the CDR3 is 15 residues.

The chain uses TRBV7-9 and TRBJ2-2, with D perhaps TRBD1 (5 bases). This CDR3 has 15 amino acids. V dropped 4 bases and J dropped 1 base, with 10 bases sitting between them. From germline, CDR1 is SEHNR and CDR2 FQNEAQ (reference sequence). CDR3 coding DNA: TGTGCCAGCAGCTCCCCCAGGGTGAACACCGGGGAGCTGTTTTTT. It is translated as CASSSPRVNTGELFF.

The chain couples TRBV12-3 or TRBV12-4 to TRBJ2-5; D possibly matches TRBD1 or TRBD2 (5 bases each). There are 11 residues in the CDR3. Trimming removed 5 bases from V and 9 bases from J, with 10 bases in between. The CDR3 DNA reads TGTGCCAGCAGTCTCCTGGGGGCCCAGTACTTC. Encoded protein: CASSLLGAQYF.